Listed below are T cell receptor beta chains from one sample, sequenced in a study of cytomegalovirus exposure and HLA in healthy donors. Some clones are missing from TCRdb's copy, which holds only in-frame ones; the method was immunoSEQ multiplex PCR. Of around 180,000 clones in the sample, over 60% are singletons; the top ten hold approximately 1.4%. Sequences were obtained from PBMCs. Source of these receptors: a girl between 10 and 17 years old in good health and CMV-seronegative. CDR3s include the opening cysteine and the closing phenylalanine or tryptophan. Each record gives: clone size, J gene, V gene, D gene, CDR3 DNA, CDR3 protein. D genes are given only for firm matches. Clone size is stated in some rows and not others, as once, few, many or a class when expanded.

abundance: few; j_gene: TRBJ1-1; v_gene: TRBV30; d_gene: NA; CDR3nt: TGTGCCTGGAGCCCGGGAGGCACTGAAGCTTTCTTT; CDR3aa: CAWSPGGTEAFF
abundance: NA; j_gene: TRBJ1-4; v_gene: TRBV19; d_gene: TRBD1; CDR3nt: TGTGCCAGTAGTGTGACAGGGGCTGGAAATGAAAAACTGTTTTTT; CDR3aa: CASSVTGAGNEKLFF
abundance: NA; j_gene: TRBJ1-4; v_gene: TRBV2; d_gene: NA; CDR3nt: TGTGCCAGCAGCCCAATCACAGGGTCGGATGAAAAACTGTTTTTT; CDR3aa: CASSPITGSDEKLFF
abundance: NA; j_gene: TRBJ2-2; v_gene: TRBV5-4; d_gene: TRBD2; CDR3nt: TGTGCCAGCAACTTTGGACTAGCGGGGGGGCGGGGCACCGGGGAGCTGTTTTTT; CDR3aa: CASNFGLAGGRGTGELFF
abundance: NA; j_gene: TRBJ1-1; v_gene: TRBV7-9; d_gene: TRBD1; CDR3nt: TGTGCCAGCAGCTTAGCAGGGACAGGGAACACTGAAGCTTTCTTT; CDR3aa: CASSLAGTGNTEAFF
abundance: NA; j_gene: TRBJ1-1; v_gene: TRBV6-1; d_gene: NA; CDR3nt: TGTGCCAGCAGTGTAAGGGGTGTGGACACTGAAGCTTTCTTT; CDR3aa: CASSVRGVDTEAFF
abundance: NA; j_gene: TRBJ1-2; v_gene: TRBV7-9; d_gene: TRBD1; CDR3nt: TGTGCCAGCAGCTTCAGGACAGGGGGAGGCTACACCTTC; CDR3aa: CASSFRTGGGYTF
abundance: NA; j_gene: TRBJ1-1; v_gene: TRBV6-6; d_gene: TRBD1; CDR3nt: TGTGCCATGTCGCAGGGGGCGCGGGCCACTGAAGCTTTCTTT; CDR3aa: CAMSQGARATEAFF
abundance: NA; j_gene: TRBJ1-2; v_gene: TRBV7-6; d_gene: TRBD1; CDR3nt: TGTGCCAGCAGCTTGATTCCGGGACAGGGATCAAGCTACACCTTC; CDR3aa: CASSLIPGQGSSYTF
abundance: few; j_gene: TRBJ1-1; v_gene: TRBV6-1; d_gene: NA; CDR3nt: TGTGCCAGCAGCCTTGTGAACACTGAAGCTTTCTTT; CDR3aa: CASSLVNTEAFF
abundance: NA; j_gene: TRBJ2-2; v_gene: TRBV9; d_gene: TRBD2; CDR3nt: TGTGCCAGCAGCGTAGGGCTAGCGGGGCTCACCGGGGAGCTGTTTTTT; CDR3aa: CASSVGLAGLTGELFF
abundance: NA; j_gene: TRBJ1-5; v_gene: TRBV28; d_gene: TRBD1; CDR3nt: TGTGCCAGTAACCCACAGGGGGCGGGTATTAGCAATCAGCCCCAGCATTTT; CDR3aa: CASNPQGAGISNQPQHF
abundance: once; j_gene: TRBJ2-7; v_gene: TRBV10-3; d_gene: TRBD1; CDR3nt: TGTGCCATCAGTGGTCAGGGACAGGGGAAAAGCTACGAGCAGTACTTC; CDR3aa: CAISGQGQGKSYEQYF
abundance: NA; j_gene: TRBJ2-2; v_gene: TRBV25-1; d_gene: NA; CDR3nt: TGTGCCAGCAGTGGCAGTAACACCGGGGAGCTGTTTTTT; CDR3aa: CASSGSNTGELFF
abundance: once; j_gene: TRBJ1-4; v_gene: TRBV27; d_gene: TRBD1; CDR3nt: TGTGCCAGCACGACAGGGCCAGGAGAAAAACTGTTTTTT; CDR3aa: CASTTGPGEKLFF
abundance: NA; j_gene: TRBJ1-2; v_gene: TRBV5-1; d_gene: TRBD1; CDR3nt: TGCGCCAGCAGCTTTGCCTCGGGACAGTATGGCTACACCTTC; CDR3aa: CASSFASGQYGYTF
abundance: NA; j_gene: TRBJ2-7; v_gene: TRBV6-5; d_gene: NA; CDR3nt: TGTGCCAGCAGTTATGTTCCGGGCGAGCAGTACTTC; CDR3aa: CASSYVPGEQYF
abundance: NA; j_gene: TRBJ1-5; v_gene: TRBV25-1; d_gene: TRBD1; CDR3nt: TGTGCCAGCAGTCCGGGACAGGGGGCTCGGCAGCCCCAGCATTTT; CDR3aa: CASSPGQGARQPQHF
abundance: NA; j_gene: TRBJ1-2; v_gene: TRBV18; d_gene: NA; CDR3nt: TGTGCCAGCTCACCGACTCTACAGGGTGACTATGGCTACACCTTC; CDR3aa: CASSPTLQGDYGYTF
abundance: NA; j_gene: TRBJ1-1; v_gene: TRBV27; d_gene: NA; CDR3nt: TGTGCCTCAATTGGGGCCGAAGCTTTCTTT; CDR3aa: CASIGAEAFF
abundance: NA; j_gene: TRBJ1-3; v_gene: TRBV2; d_gene: NA; CDR3nt: TGTGCCAGCAGCGGACAGTTTTTCTCTGGAAACACCATATATTTT; CDR3aa: CASSGQFFSGNTIYF